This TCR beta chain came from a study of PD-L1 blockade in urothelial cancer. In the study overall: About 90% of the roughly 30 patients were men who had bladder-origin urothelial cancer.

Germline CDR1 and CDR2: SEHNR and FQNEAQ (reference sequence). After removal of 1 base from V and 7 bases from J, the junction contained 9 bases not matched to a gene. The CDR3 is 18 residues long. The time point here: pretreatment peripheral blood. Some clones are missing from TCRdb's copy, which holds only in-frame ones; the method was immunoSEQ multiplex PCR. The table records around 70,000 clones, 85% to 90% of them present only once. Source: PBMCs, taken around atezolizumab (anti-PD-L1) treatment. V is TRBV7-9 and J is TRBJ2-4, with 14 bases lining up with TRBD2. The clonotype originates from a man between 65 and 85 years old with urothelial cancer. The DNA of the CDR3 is TGTGCCAGCAGCTTAGGAGGGGGACTAGCGGGAGCGGTCAACATTCAGTACTTC. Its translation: CASSLGGGLAGAVNIQYF.